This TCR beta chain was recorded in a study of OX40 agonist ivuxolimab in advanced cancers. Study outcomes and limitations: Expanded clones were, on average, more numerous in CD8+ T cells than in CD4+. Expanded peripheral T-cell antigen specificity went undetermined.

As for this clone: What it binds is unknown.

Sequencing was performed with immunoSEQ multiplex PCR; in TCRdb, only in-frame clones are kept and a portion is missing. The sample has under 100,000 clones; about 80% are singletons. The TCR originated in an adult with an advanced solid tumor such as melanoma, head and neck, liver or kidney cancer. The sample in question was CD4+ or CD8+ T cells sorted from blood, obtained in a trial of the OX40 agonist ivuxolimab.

The chain's CDR3 is CATSSGNTHNEQFF. Here the CDR3 DNA reads TGTGCCACGTCAAGCGGGAATACCCACAATGAGCAGTTCTTC. This sequence joins TRBV27 and TRBJ2-1; 7 nucleotides line up with TRBD2. Germline loops: CDR1 MNHEY, CDR2 SMNVEV (reference sequence). Trimming at V came to 10 bases and at J to 5 bases, leaving 11 bases not matched to a gene. The CDR3 covers 14 residues.